This T cell receptor beta chain was documented in a study of blood T cell repertoires in COVID-19. Trimming at V came to 4 bases and at J to 2 bases, leaving 10 bases not matched to a gene. CDR1 is SQVTM and CDR2 is ANQGSEA in the germline V gene. The CDR3 runs 16 residues. In the authors' workflow: Estimation of nucleated cell counts relied on the amplification of reference gene primers. Here immunoSEQ multiplex PCR was the method, and the copy in TCRdb shows in-frame clones only, minus some. The V and J calls and clone size come from that table; D and trimming were worked out from the DNA. The sample lists tens of thousands of clones, roughly 89% occurring once.

The V and J genes are TRBV29-1 and TRBJ2-5, with 10 bases aligning to TRBD2. This clonotype was obtained from a man between 25 and 39 years old with acute or convalescent COVID-19. The sample consisted of peripheral blood. The CDR3 bases are TGCAGCGTTGTGCTCGGTTCGACTAGCGGGCAAGAGACCCAGTACTTC. It encodes CSVVLGSTSGQETQYF.